This T cell receptor beta chain was profiled in a study of T cell changes during pregnancy in multiple sclerosis. CDR1 and CDR2 from the germline V gene are MRHNA and SNTAGT. The CDR3 is made up of 14 amino acids. The V gene end was trimmed by 10 bases and the J gene end by 2 bases; junction bases not matched to a gene: 7. Sequencing used immunoSEQ multiplex PCR; TCRdb keeps in-frame clones, though not all of them. The sample lists 25,000 to 35,000 clones; approximately 89% were seen once. The starting material was CD4+ T cells from peripheral blood mononuclear cells, obtained in the second trimester of pregnancy. The receptor was derived from a female donor with multiple sclerosis, enrolled in a pregnancy study. The rearrangement uses TRBV6-4 and TRBJ2-3; 9 nucleotides agree with TRBD2. The chain's CDR3 is CATRLAADTDTQYF. The DNA of the CDR3 is TGTGCCACCCGACTAGCGGCTGACACAGATACGCAGTATTTT.